This T cell receptor (delta chain) was found in a study of gamma-delta chains in newborns, infants, children. About the study: Microbial exposure reportedly drives polyclonal innate γδ T cell expansion after birth.

TCRdb re-processed the reads using CATT. Among around 7,500 delta-chain clones listed, approximately 11% were seen once. The trim removed 0 bases at V and 0 bases at J, leaving 8 bases unmatched. CDR1 is GEAIGNYY and CDR2 is EKD in the germline V gene. The CDR3 is made up of 18 amino acids. This clone was counted only a few times. A much bigger clone sits one base away, suggesting this may be a read error. This chain joins TRDV2 and TRDJ1; 11 nucleotides agree with TRDD3. The origin of this receptor is a child who was a newborn, infant or young child, either healthy, febrile or measles-vaccinated (not recorded which). The source material was blood. CDR3 nucleotides: TGTGCCTGTGACACCGTGGGGGATACGTTAGGGTACACCGATAAACTCATCTTT. It is translated as CACDTVGDTLGYTDKLIF.